A selection of T cell receptor beta chains follows, all from one sample in a study of immune cell composition in non-small cell lung cancer. Profiling relied on immunoSEQ multiplex PCR, and the TCRdb table lists in-frame clones only, not all of them. The sample yields over a thousand clones, 88% seen once. Sequencing was carried out using lung tumor tissue. These TCRs come from a human donor with non-small cell lung cancer. CDR3s include the opening cysteine and the closing phenylalanine or tryptophan. Fields, in order: CDR3 protein, CDR3 DNA, clone size, J gene, D gene, V gene. A D gene is named only where the DNA matches it firmly. Size tells how often a clone was seen (once, few, many) or the class of an expanded clone, and some rows leave it out.

CASSEGTGGSYEQYF,TGTGCCAGCAGTGAAGGGACAGGGGGGTCCTACGAGCAGTACTTC,NA,TRBJ2-7,TRBD1,TRBV6-1
CASSFGHQNTEAFF,TGTGCCAGCAGCTTCGGACATCAGAACACTGAAGCTTTCTTT,once,TRBJ1-1,NA,TRBV7-2
CASSLVALAGGVKTQYF,TGTGCCAGCAGCTTAGTAGCACTAGCGGGGGGCGTTAAGACCCAGTACTTC,NA,TRBJ2-5,TRBD2,TRBV11-2
CASSGSGGAGYGYTF,TGTGCCAGTAGTGGATCAGGGGGCGCGGGCTATGGCTACACCTTC,NA,TRBJ1-2,TRBD1,TRBV19
CASRLGGQYFSYEQYF,TGTGCCAGCAGACTGGGGGGACAGTACTTCTCCTACGAGCAGTACTTC,NA,TRBJ2-7,NA,TRBV21-1
CASSGALPGERLSGANVLTF,TGCGCCAGCAGCGGCGCCCTACCAGGGGAGCGCCTCTCTGGGGCCAACGTCCTGACTTTC,NA,TRBJ2-6,NA,TRBV5-1
CASSETDGYGYTF,TGCGCCAGCTCTGAGACAGACGGGTATGGCTACACCTTC,NA,TRBJ1-2,NA,TRBV5-1
CASTLRGLVAGELFF,TGTGCCAGCACTTTACGGGGTCTTGTGGCCGGGGAGCTGTTTTTT,NA,TRBJ2-2,NA,TRBV6-5
CASSFGGRAGEQYF,TGTGCCAGCAGCTTTGGAGGGAGGGCGGGCGAGCAGTACTTC,NA,TRBJ2-7,NA,TRBV12-1
CASRTTGSGEQYF,TGTGCCAGCAGAACTACAGGGTCAGGGGAGCAGTACTTC,NA,TRBJ2-7,NA,TRBV5-4
CASSDLRLDTQYF,TGCGCCAGCAGTGACCTACGATTGGATACGCAGTATTTT,NA,TRBJ2-3,NA,TRBV10-2
CSVQPDTYETQYF,TGCAGCGTACAACCCGACACTTATGAGACCCAGTACTTC,NA,TRBJ2-5,NA,TRBV29-1
CASSDRTGWRGNTIYF,TGTGCCAGCAGCGACAGGACAGGCTGGAGGGGAAACACCATATATTTT,NA,TRBJ1-3,TRBD1,TRBV2
CASRNTGQRDNEKLFF,TGTGCCAGTCGGAACACAGGGCAGCGAGATAATGAAAAACTGTTTTTT,NA,TRBJ1-4,NA,TRBV11-3
CASSFLQGANTGELFF,TGTGCCAGCAGTTTTCTACAGGGGGCAAACACCGGGGAGCTGTTTTTT,NA,TRBJ2-2,TRBD1,TRBV7-6
CASGGQGLGQPQHF,TGTGCCAGCGGAGGACAGGGGTTAGGTCAGCCCCAGCATTTT,NA,TRBJ1-5,TRBD1,TRBV28
CASSSWTGGYTEAFF,TGTGCCAGCAGCTCCTGGACAGGGGGATACACTGAAGCTTTCTTT,NA,TRBJ1-1,TRBD1,TRBV14
CASSLMSTEPLEQYF,TGTGCCAGCAGCTTGATGAGCACCGAACCTCTCGAGCAGTACTTC,NA,TRBJ2-7,NA,TRBV5-5
CASSRQGLPGELFF,TGCGCCAGCAGCCGTCAGGGACTCCCCGGGGAGCTGTTTTTT,NA,TRBJ2-2,NA,TRBV4-3